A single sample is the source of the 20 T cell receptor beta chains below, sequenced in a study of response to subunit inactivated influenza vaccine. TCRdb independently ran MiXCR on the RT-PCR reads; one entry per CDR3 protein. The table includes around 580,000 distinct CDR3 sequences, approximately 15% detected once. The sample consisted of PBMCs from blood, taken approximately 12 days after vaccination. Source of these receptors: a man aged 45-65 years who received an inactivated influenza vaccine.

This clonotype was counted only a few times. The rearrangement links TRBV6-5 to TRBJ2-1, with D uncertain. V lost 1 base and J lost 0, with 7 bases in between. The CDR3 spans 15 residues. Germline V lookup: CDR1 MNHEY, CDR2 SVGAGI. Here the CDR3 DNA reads TGTGCCAGCAGTTACTGGCTTAGCTCCTACAATGAGCAGTTCTTC. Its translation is CASSYWLSSYNEQFF.

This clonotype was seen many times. The CDR3 region is CASSLIWGLDRDNYGYTF. The CDR3 DNA is TGTGCCAGCAGTTTAATCTGGGGCTTGGACCGTGATAACTATGGCTACACCTTC. The chain has TRBV12-3 or TRBV12-4 and TRBJ1-2; tentative D call: TRBD1 (5 bases). The CDR3 is 18 amino acids. The V gene lost 2 bases and the J gene lost 1 base, with 20 bases spanning the gap.

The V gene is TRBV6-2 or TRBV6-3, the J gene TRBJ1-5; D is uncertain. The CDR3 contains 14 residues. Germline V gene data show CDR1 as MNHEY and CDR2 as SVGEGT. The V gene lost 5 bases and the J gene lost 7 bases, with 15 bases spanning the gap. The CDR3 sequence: CASSPPSKWQPQHF. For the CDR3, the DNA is TGTGCCAGCAGTCCACCTTCTAAGTGGCAGCCCCAGCATTTT.

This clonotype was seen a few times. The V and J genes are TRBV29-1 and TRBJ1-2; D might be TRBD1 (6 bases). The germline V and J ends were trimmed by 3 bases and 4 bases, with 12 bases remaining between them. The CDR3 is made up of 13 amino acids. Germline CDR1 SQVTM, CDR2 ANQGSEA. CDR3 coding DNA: TGCAGCGTTGATACAGGGTATGGCTATGGCTACACCTTC. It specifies CSVDTGYGYGYTF.

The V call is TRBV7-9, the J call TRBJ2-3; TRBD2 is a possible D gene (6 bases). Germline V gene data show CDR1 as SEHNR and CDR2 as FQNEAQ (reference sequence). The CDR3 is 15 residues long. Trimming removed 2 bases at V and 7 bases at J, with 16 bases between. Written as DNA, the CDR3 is TGTGCCAGCAGCTTAAACCAGGCGGGGTTTTATACGCAGTATTTT. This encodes CASSLNQAGFYTQYF.

CDR3 DNA sequence: TGTGCCAGCAGCTACGGACCGCCGGGACTAGCGATCTACGAGCAGTACTTC. Amino acid sequence: CASSYGPPGLAIYEQYF. The chain couples TRBV28 to TRBJ2-7; 10 nucleotides match TRBD2. Germline assignment: CDR1 MDHEN and CDR2 SYDVKM. The CDR3 sequence is 17 residues long. J gave up 3 bases and V 6 bases, and 14 bases lay outside the gene matches.

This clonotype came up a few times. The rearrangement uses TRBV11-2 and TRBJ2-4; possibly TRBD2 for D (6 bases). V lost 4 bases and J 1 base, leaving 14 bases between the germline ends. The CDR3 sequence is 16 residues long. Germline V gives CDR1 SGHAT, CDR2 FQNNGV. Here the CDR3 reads CASSSRREGAKNIQYF. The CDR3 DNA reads TGTGCCAGCAGCTCACGGCGGGAAGGGGCCAAAAACATTCAGTACTTC. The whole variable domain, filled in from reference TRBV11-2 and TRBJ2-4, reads EAGVAQSPRYKIIEKRQSVAFWCNPISGHATLYWYQQILGQGPKLLIQFQNNGVVDDSQLPKDRFSAERLKGVDSTLKIQPAKLEDSAVYLCASSSRREGAKNIQYFGAGTRLSVL.

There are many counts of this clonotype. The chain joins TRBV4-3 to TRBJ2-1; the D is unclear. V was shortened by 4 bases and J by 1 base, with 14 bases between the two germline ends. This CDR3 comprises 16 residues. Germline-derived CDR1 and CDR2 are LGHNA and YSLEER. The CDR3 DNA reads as TGCGCCAGCAGCCCGGAAACGACTCCGTCCTACAATGAGCAGTTCTTC. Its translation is CASSPETTPSYNEQFF.

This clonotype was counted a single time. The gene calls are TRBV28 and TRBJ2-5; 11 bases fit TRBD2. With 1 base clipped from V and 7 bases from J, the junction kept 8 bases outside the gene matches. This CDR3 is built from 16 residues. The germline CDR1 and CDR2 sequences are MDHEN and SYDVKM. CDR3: CASSLYLAGGSGTQYF. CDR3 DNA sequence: TGTGCCAGCAGTTTATACTTAGCGGGAGGGTCGGGGACCCAGTACTTC.

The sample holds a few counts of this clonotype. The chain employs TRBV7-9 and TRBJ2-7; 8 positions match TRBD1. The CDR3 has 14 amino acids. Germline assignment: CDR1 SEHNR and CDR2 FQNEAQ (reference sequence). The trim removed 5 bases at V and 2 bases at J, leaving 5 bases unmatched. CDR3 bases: TGTGCCAGCAGCCGATCGGACAGGGCCTACGAGCAGTACTTC. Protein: CASSRSDRAYEQYF.

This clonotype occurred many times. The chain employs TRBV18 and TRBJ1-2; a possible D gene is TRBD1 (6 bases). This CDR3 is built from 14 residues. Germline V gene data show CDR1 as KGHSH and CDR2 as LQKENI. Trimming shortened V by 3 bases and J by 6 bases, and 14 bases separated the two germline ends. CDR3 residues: CASSPRNREDGYTF. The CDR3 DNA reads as TGTGCCAGCTCACCCCGCAACAGGGAGGATGGCTACACCTTC. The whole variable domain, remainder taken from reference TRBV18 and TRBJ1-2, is NAGVMQNPRHLVRRRGQEARLRCSPMKGHSHVYWYRQLPEEGLKFMVYLQKENIIDESGMPKERFSAEFPKEGPSILRIQQVVRGDSAAYFCASSPRNREDGYTFGSGTRLTVV.

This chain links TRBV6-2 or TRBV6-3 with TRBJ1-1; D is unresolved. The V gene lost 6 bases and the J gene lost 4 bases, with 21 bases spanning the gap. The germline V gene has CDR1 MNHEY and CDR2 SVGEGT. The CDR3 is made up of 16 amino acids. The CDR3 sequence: CASSEPYMGLGTEAFF. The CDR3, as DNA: TGTGCCAGCAGCGAGCCCTATATGGGCTTGGGCACTGAAGCTTTCTTT.

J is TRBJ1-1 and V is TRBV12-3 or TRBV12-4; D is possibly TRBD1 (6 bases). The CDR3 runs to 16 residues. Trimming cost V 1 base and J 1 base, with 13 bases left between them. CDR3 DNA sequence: TGTGCCAGCAGTTTAGATCTGGGGGCGGAGAACACTGAAGCTTTCTTT. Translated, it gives CASSLDLGAENTEAFF.

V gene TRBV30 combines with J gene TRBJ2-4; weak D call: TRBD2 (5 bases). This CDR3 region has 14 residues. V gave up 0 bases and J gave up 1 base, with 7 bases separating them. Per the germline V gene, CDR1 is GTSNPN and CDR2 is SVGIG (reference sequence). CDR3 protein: CAWSVGSAKNIQYF. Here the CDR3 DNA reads TGTGCCTGGAGTGTAGGGAGTGCCAAAAACATTCAGTACTTC.

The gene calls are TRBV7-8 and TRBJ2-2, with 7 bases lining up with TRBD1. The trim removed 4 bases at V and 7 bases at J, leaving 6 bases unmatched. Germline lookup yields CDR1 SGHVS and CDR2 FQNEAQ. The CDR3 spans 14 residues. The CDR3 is CASSSGTADGELFF. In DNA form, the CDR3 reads TGTGCCAGCAGCTCCGGGACAGCGGACGGGGAGCTGTTTTTT.

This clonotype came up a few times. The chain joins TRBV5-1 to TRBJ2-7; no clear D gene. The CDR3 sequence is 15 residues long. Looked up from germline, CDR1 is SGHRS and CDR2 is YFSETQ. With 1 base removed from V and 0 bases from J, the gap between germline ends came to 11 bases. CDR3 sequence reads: CASSLSQYSSYEQYF. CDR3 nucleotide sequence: TGCGCCAGCAGCTTGTCACAGTACAGCTCCTACGAGCAGTACTTC.

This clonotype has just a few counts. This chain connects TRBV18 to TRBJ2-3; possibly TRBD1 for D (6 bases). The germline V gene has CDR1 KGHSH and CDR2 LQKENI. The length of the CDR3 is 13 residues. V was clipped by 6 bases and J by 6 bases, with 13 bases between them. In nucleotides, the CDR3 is TGTGCCAGCTCCCCCACAGACAGGGATACGCAGTATTTT. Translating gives CASSPTDRDTQYF.

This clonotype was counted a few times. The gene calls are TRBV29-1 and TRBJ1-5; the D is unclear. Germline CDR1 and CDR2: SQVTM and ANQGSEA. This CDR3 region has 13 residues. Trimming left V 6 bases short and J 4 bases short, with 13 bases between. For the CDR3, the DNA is TGCAGCGTCCGCGGGTCGGGGAATCAGCCCCAGCATTTT. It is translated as CSVRGSGNQPQHF.

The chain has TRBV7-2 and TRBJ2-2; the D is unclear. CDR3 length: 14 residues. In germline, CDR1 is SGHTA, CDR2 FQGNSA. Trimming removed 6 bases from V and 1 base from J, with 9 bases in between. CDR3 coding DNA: TGTGCCAGCAGGGGCGGACGGAACACCGGGGAGCTGTTTTTT. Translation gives CASRGGRNTGELFF.

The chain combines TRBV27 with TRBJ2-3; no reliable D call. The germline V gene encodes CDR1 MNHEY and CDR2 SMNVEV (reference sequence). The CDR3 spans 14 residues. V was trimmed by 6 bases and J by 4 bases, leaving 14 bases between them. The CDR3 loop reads CASRTFIPADTQYF. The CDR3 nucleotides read TGTGCCAGCAGAACCTTTATTCCCGCAGATACGCAGTATTTT.